A selection of T cell receptor beta chains follows, all from one sample in a study of T cell responses to AZD1222 COVID-19 vaccine. Sequencing used immunoSEQ multiplex PCR; TCRdb keeps in-frame clones, though not all of them. The table lists 100,000 to 150,000 clones, roughly 93% of them singletons. This specimen was peripheral blood, taken on day 0 of AZD1222 vaccination. The source is an adult in good health. CDR3s include the opening cysteine and the closing phenylalanine or tryptophan. Each record gives: J gene, V gene, CDR3 protein.

>TRBJ1-1|TRBV18
CASSNGQGALNTEAFF
>TRBJ2-5|TRBV7-6
CASSPEGVRSETQYF
>TRBJ1-1|TRBV18
CASSPPSQGGSEAFF
>TRBJ1-2|TRBV12-3/TRBV12-4
CASSGQYGYTF
>TRBJ2-3|TRBV5-8
CASSLSGFTDTQYF
>TRBJ1-2|TRBV11-3
CASSLGDMRGGYTF
>TRBJ1-4|TRBV18
CASSPFEDSEEKLFF
>TRBJ2-2|TRBV18
CARAGTGELFF
>TRBJ1-1|TRBV5-1
CASSLPRGTEAFF
>TRBJ2-5|TRBV2
CATQRWGGEETQYF
>TRBJ1-2|TRBV28
CASSLGHLYGYTF
>TRBJ1-5|TRBV7-9
CASSVDSRNQPQHF
>TRBJ2-3|TRBV4-1
CASSLRADTDTQYF
>TRBJ2-7|TRBV5-1
CASRTSGTYEQYF
>TRBJ1-2|TRBV19
CASTSGSANYGYTF
>TRBJ1-1|TRBV12-3/TRBV12-4
CASSPRVREAFF
>TRBJ2-5|TRBV10-1
CASSASGGETQYF
>TRBJ2-7|TRBV4-1
CASSHPGQGGSYEQYF
>TRBJ1-6|TRBV27
CASSYGQVNNSPLHF
>TRBJ1-5|TRBV4-1
CASSLVRSNQPQHF
>TRBJ2-1|TRBV19
CASSNGGEDEQFF
>TRBJ1-1|TRBV4-2
CASSQVGASRGTEAFF
>TRBJ1-1|TRBV27
CASSPIAGQREAFF
>TRBJ1-1|TRBV9
CASSTRPSETEAFF
>TRBJ2-1|TRBV7-9
CASTTAGQGFEQFF
>TRBJ2-1|TRBV6-5
CASSYSSEQFF
>TRBJ2-7|TRBV30
CARSSGATEQYF
>TRBJ1-5|TRBV18
CASSVGENQPQHF
>TRBJ1-1|TRBV19
CASSTRTGVSWKAFF
>TRBJ1-2|TRBV11-2
CASSLGQREGYTF
>TRBJ1-4|TRBV5-1
CASSFGPDNEKLFF
>TRBJ1-6|TRBV12-5
CASGQDRGRTNSPLHF
>TRBJ2-3|TRBV5-4
CASSPSGTDTQYF
>TRBJ2-3|TRBV27
CASSLLGATQYF
>TRBJ1-5|TRBV30
CAWSTRGQGIQPQHF
>TRBJ1-2|TRBV30
CAWSPKGRAANYGYTF
>TRBJ1-4|TRBV5-5
CASSLGQGAPPIEKLFF